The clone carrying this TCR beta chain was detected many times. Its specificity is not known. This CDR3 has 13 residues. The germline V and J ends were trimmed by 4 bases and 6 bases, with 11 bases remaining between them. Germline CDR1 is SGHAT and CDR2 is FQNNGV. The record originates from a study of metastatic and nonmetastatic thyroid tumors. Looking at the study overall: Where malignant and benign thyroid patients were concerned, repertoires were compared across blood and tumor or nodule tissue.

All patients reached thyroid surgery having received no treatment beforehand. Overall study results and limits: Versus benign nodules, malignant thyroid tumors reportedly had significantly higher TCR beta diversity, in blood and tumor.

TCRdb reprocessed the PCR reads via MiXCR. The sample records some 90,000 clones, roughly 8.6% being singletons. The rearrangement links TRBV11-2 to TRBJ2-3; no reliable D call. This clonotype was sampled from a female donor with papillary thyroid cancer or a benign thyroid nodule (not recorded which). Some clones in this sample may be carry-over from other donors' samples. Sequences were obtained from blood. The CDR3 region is CASSSSDRDTQYF. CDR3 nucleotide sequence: TGTGCCAGCAGCTCATCGGACCGGGATACGCAGTATTTT.